What follows are 26 T cell receptor beta chains derived from one specimen sequenced in a study of T-cell reconstitution after alpha-beta-depleted transplantation in children. The authors prepared the TCRbeta library with unique molecular identifiers. Each CDR3 protein gets one entry after TCRdb re-called the PCR reads with MiXCR. The repertoire holds some 840,000 distinct CDR3 sequences, with roughly 15% as singletons. Sample: PBMCs, mostly from graft donor cells, taken 360 days after TCRalphabeta/CD19-depleted stem cell transplant. Every receptor here comes from a male patient between 5 and 17 years old who had a stem cell transplant for acute lymphoblastic leukemia, so the T cells may come from the graft donor.

The CDR3 spells CASSLSRGQGEKLFF. CDR3 bases: TGTGCCAGCAGCTTATCGAGGGGGCAGGGGGAAAAACTGTTTTTT. The chain combines TRBV7-7 with TRBJ1-4, with TRBD1 matching 7 bases. J lost 8 bases, V lost 2 bases, and 8 bases had no gene match. The CDR3 totals 15 residues. Looked up from germline, CDR1 is SSHAT and CDR2 is FNYEAQ (reference sequence). The complete variable domain, with remaining parts taken from reference TRBV7-7 and TRBJ1-4, reads GAGVSQSPRYKVTKRGQDVTLRCDPISSHATLYWYQQALGQGPEFLTYFNYEAQPDKSGLPSDRFSAERPEGSISTLTIQRTEQRDSAMYRCASSLSRGQGEKLFFGSGTQLSVL.

In this sample, this clonotype turned up many times. This chain links TRBV29-1 with TRBJ2-7, with unresolved D. The CDR3 spans 12 residues. Trimming took 0 bases from V and 2 from J, leaving 5 bases between them. Per germline, CDR1 SQVTM and CDR2 ANQGSEA. In DNA form, the CDR3 reads TGCAGCGTTGAAGATAATACCTACGAGCAGTACTTC. It encodes CSVEDNTYEQYF.

This clonotype was found a few times. The rearrangement links TRBV5-1 to TRBJ1-2, with a tentative D call TRBD1 (6 bases). CDR1 SGHRS and CDR2 YFSETQ come from the germline V gene. This CDR3 is built from 13 residues. Trimming removed 1 base at V and 7 bases at J, with 11 bases between. CDR3 in DNA: TGCGCCAGCAGCTTGCCGGGGGCTCTTGGCTACACCTTC. As protein: CASSLPGALGYTF.

This clonotype was counted a few times. The chain recombines TRBV25-1 with TRBJ2-7; TRBD2 matches 10 bases. The CDR3 is 14 residues long. From germline, CDR1 is MGHDK and CDR2 SYGVNS. V was clipped by 3 bases and J by 4 bases; unmatched bases: 3. DNA of the CDR3: TGTGCCAGCAGTGATGTTAGCGGGAGGTACGAGCAGTACTTC. It codes for CASSDVSGRYEQYF.

This clonotype was seen a handful of times. The rearrangement uses TRBV12-3 or TRBV12-4 and TRBJ2-3; D gene ambiguous. This CDR3 is 15 amino acids long. Trimming took 5 bases from V and 2 from J, leaving 14 bases between them. The CDR3 DNA is TGTGCCAGCAGTGGACGTTGGGTCGCCACAGATACGCAGTATTTT. Its translation is CASSGRWVATDTQYF.

The chain links TRBV9 to TRBJ2-3; 7 positions agree with TRBD1. The CDR3 has 13 residues. Per germline, CDR1 SGDLS and CDR2 YYNGEE. V lost 7 bases and J lost 5; bases outside the gene matches: 7. The DNA for the CDR3 is TGTGCCAGCGGGGTGAACAGGGGAGATACGCAGTATTTT. It is translated as CASGVNRGDTQYF.

In this sample, this clonotype turned up many times. The chain couples TRBV5-1 to TRBJ1-1; D not certain. V shed 2 bases and J shed 5 bases, with 7 bases lying between them. CDR3 length: 12 amino acids. Germline V gene sequence: CDR1 SGHRS, CDR2 YFSETQ. CDR3: CASSFLGTEAFF. As DNA, the CDR3 is TGCGCCAGCAGCTTCTTGGGTACTGAAGCTTTCTTT.

The chain uses TRBV5-1 and TRBJ2-5; D gene ambiguous. The CDR3 is 13 residues long. The V end was cut by 4 bases, the J end by 5 bases, with 12 bases between. Looked up from germline, CDR1 is SGHRS and CDR2 is YFSETQ. The CDR3 region is CASSIDSRETQYF. The CDR3 region has the DNA TGCGCCAGCAGCATTGACTCGCGGGAGACCCAGTACTTC.

This rearrangement joins TRBV2 to TRBJ2-7; 7 positions match TRBD2. From germline, CDR1 is SNHLY and CDR2 FYNNEI. CDR3 length: 14 amino acids. With V trimmed by 7 bases and J by 3 bases, 9 bases remained unmatched. CDR3 bases: TGTGCCAGCATCAGTTTGCGGGAGATCTACGAGCAGTACTTC. Translating it yields CASISLREIYEQYF.

The V call is TRBV7-9, the J call TRBJ1-4, with no clear D. This CDR3 region has 15 residues. Deletions cut 5 bases from V and 0 bases from J, with 10 bases between. Germline assignment: CDR1 SEHNR and CDR2 FQNEAQ (reference sequence). CDR3 nucleotide sequence: TGTGCCAGCAGCCCACGAACCTCAACTAATGAAAAACTGTTTTTT. Protein: CASSPRTSTNEKLFF.

J is TRBJ2-1 and V is TRBV19, with 11 positions matching TRBD2. The CDR3 runs to 16 residues. Germline CDR1 and CDR2: LNHDA and SQIVND (reference sequence). V dropped 2 bases and J dropped 4; count of bases not matched to a gene: 4. CDR3 region: CASSILAGGWYNEQFF. As DNA, the CDR3 is TGTGCCAGTAGTATACTAGCGGGAGGCTGGTACAATGAGCAGTTCTTC. Variable domain in full (rest from reference TRBV19 and TRBJ2-1): DGGITQSPKYLFRKEGQNVTLSCEQNLNHDAMYWYRQDPGQGLRLIYYSQIVNDFQKGDIAEGYSVSREKKESFPLTVTSAQKNPTAFYLCASSILAGGWYNEQFFGPGTRLTVL.

This clonotype occurred a few times. The chain combines TRBV5-4 with TRBJ1-2; D is perhaps TRBD1 (5 bases). Trimming removed 4 bases from V and 3 bases from J, with 10 bases in between. The length of the CDR3 is 13 residues. The germline V gene encodes CDR1 SGHNT and CDR2 YYREEE (reference sequence). The CDR3 reads CASSTDRDYGYTF. In DNA form, the CDR3 reads TGTGCCAGCAGCACTGACAGAGACTATGGCTACACCTTC.

The chain couples TRBV13 to TRBJ2-1, with 12 positions matching TRBD1. This CDR3 is built from 18 residues. Germline-derived CDR1 and CDR2 are PRHDT and FYEKMQ (reference sequence). V trimming: 5 bases; J trimming: 3 bases; junction bases outside the gene matches: 11. The CDR3 protein is CASSLGQGAARGYNEQFF. The CDR3, as DNA: TGTGCCAGCAGCCTGGGACAGGGGGCCGCCAGGGGCTACAATGAGCAGTTCTTC. Full variable domain (missing parts from reference TRBV13 and TRBJ2-1): AAGVIQSPRHLIKEKRETATLKCYPIPRHDTVYWYQQGPGQDPQFLISFYEKMQSDKGSIPDRFSAQQFSDYHSELNMSSLELGDSALYFCASSLGQGAARGYNEQFFGPGTRLTVL.

The V and J genes are TRBV6-1 and TRBJ2-7, with TRBD2 matching over 8 bases. Trimming at V came to 4 bases and at J to 2 bases, leaving 10 bases not matched to a gene. The CDR3 is 16 residues long. Germline V CDR1 and CDR2: MNHNS, SASEGT. CDR3 nucleotides: TGTGCCAGCAGTGCCGTCACTAGCGGCACTACCTACGAGCAGTACTTC. Its protein is CASSAVTSGTTYEQYF.

This clonotype was seen at least ten times. V gene TRBV5-1 combines with J gene TRBJ2-5, with a weak D call TRBD2 (6 bases). The CDR3 is 13 amino acids. The V gene's germline CDR1 is SGHRS and CDR2 YFSETQ. V was trimmed by 7 bases and J by 3 bases, leaving 13 bases between them. The CDR3: CASLRDSEETQYF. The CDR3 nucleotides read TGCGCCAGCCTAAGGGACTCCGAAGAGACCCAGTACTTC.

This clonotype came up a few times. The chain couples TRBV18 to TRBJ2-7; D may be TRBD2 (5 bases). With 0 bases removed from V and 3 bases from J, the gap between germline ends came to 9 bases. CDR3 size: 14 residues. Germline V gene lookup returns CDR1 KGHSH and CDR2 LQKENI. The CDR3 nucleotides are TGTGCCAGCTCACCACCGAACGGGATCTACGAGCAGTACTTC. Protein product: CASSPPNGIYEQYF.

The rearrangement joins TRBV7-6 to TRBJ2-7; no firm D call. The germline CDR1 and CDR2 sequences are SGHVS and FNYEAQ. The V and J ends lost 5 bases and 5 bases respectively, with 13 bases between them. There are 13 residues in the CDR3. The chain's CDR3 is CASSEDGRDEQYF. The CDR3 DNA is TGTGCCAGCAGCGAGGACGGGCGAGACGAGCAGTACTTC.

V gene TRBV3-1 combines with J gene TRBJ2-1; D is possibly TRBD2 (6 bases). V lost 4 bases and J 6 bases, leaving 10 bases between the germline ends. The CDR3 totals 13 residues. CDR1 LGHDT and CDR2 YNNKEL come from the germline V gene (reference sequence). The chain's CDR3 is CASSRGTLNEQFF. CDR3 nucleotide sequence: TGTGCCAGCAGCCGCGGGACTCTCAATGAGCAGTTCTTC.

This chain links TRBV6-1 with TRBJ1-4; 7 bases are a match to TRBD1. The length of the CDR3 is 14 residues. Germline CDR1 MNHNS, CDR2 SASEGT. The junction had 9 bases not matched to a gene; V was cut back by 6 bases and J by 8 bases. In DNA form, the CDR3 reads TGTGCCAGCAGCCCCGGGACAGAGGACGAAAAACTGTTTTTT. Its protein product is CASSPGTEDEKLFF.

The chain employs TRBV12-3 or TRBV12-4 and TRBJ2-2; D might be TRBD1 (6 bases). This CDR3 spans 13 amino acids. V was clipped by 4 bases and J by 6 bases, with 9 bases between them. CDR3 sequence reads: CASSSRTAGELFF. The CDR3 coding sequence is TGTGCCAGCAGTTCTCGGACAGCCGGGGAGCTGTTTTTT.

CDR3 nucleotide sequence: TGTGCCATCAGGACGGACAGGGGGCTATACAATGAGCAGTTCTTC. It yields the protein CAIRTDRGLYNEQFF. The gene calls are TRBV10-3 and TRBJ2-1; TRBD1 matches 11 bases. V trimming: 6 bases; J trimming: 4 bases; junction bases outside the gene matches: 5. The CDR3 covers 15 residues. CDR1 and CDR2 from the germline V gene are ENHRY and SYGVKD.

This clonotype was seen a handful of times. The V gene is TRBV11-2, the J gene TRBJ2-1; D gene ambiguous. The CDR3 length is 16 residues. V was shortened by 1 base and J by 0 bases, with 10 bases between the two germline ends. CDR1 is SGHAT and CDR2 is FQNNGV in the germline V gene. The CDR3 here is CASSLGGFSSYNEQFF. In nucleotides, the CDR3 is TGTGCCAGCAGCTTAGGAGGCTTCAGCTCCTACAATGAGCAGTTCTTC.

The chain couples TRBV20-1 to TRBJ2-7; TRBD2 matches 11 bases. The V and J ends lost 1 base and 5 bases, in that order; junction bases with no gene match: 7. Per the germline V gene, CDR1 is DFQATT and CDR2 is SNEGSKA (reference sequence). CDR3 length equals 15 residues. The CDR3 spells CSARGTSGSWDEQYF. Written as DNA, the CDR3 is TGCAGTGCTAGAGGAACTAGCGGGAGTTGGGACGAGCAGTACTTC.

This clonotype has at least ten counts. CDR3 region: CASSFVGTGRQETQYF. CDR3 in DNA: TGTGCCAGCAGTTTCGTTGGGACAGGGAGACAAGAGACCCAGTACTTC. J is TRBJ2-5 and V is TRBV27; TRBD1 agrees at 9 bases. Germline loops: CDR1 MNHEY, CDR2 SMNVEV (reference sequence). The CDR3 is made up of 16 amino acids. The ends lost 3 bases at V and 2 bases at J; junction bases unmatched: 7.

This clonotype was observed a few times. The rearrangement links TRBV4-1 to TRBJ2-7; D tentatively fits TRBD1 or TRBD2 (5 bases each). This CDR3 has 16 amino acids. V was shortened by 4 bases and J by 0 bases, with 16 bases between the two germline ends. CDR1 MGHRA and CDR2 YSYEKL come from the germline V gene. As DNA, the CDR3 is TGCGCCAGCAGCCTCCAAGACTACGGGGCCTCCTACGAGCAGTACTTC. This encodes CASSLQDYGASYEQYF.

V and J are TRBV7-8 and TRBJ2-7, with a possible D match to TRBD1 (6 bases). Deletions cut 5 bases from V and 3 bases from J, with 11 bases between. Germline CDR1 is SGHVS and CDR2 is FQNEAQ. The length of the CDR3 is 13 residues. This chain's CDR3 is CASSTGNLYEQYF. DNA for the CDR3: TGTGCCAGCAGCACAGGGAACCTCTACGAGCAGTACTTC.